This TCR beta chain comes out of a study of blood T cell repertoires in COVID-19. Looking at the study overall: COVID-19 samples collected from the United States, Italy and Spain covered acute and convalescent phases. PBMCs, B-cell-depleted T cells, or T cells were the source of the cDNA or gDNA that made up the material.

This clone showed up just a few times. The CDR3 sequence is 15 residues long. V lost 5 bases to trimming and J lost 4 bases; unmatched junction nucleotides: 10. The germline V gene has CDR1 SGHVS and CDR2 FNYEAQ. Original handling: Estimates of nucleated cell counts were drawn from the amplification of reference gene primers. Profiled with immunoSEQ multiplex PCR; TCRdb holds only in-frame clones, not every one. The DNA gave D and trimming, while V, J and clone size come from that table. The data hold some 120,000 clones, with roughly four fifths observed a single time. The origin of this receptor is a human donor in a cohort sampled during active COVID-19. The chain employs TRBV7-6 and TRBJ2-7, with TRBD1 identical over 8 bases. The sequenced sample consisted of peripheral blood. This chain's CDR3 is CASSPMGQAAYEQYF. The CDR3 DNA reads as TGTGCCAGCAGCCCGATGGGACAGGCTGCATACGAGCAGTACTTC.